Listed here are 28 T cell receptor beta chains from one sample, sequenced in a study of spatial heterogeneity in lung cancer. Study findings and constraints: Counts of expanded alpha and beta TCRs within tumors tracked the tumor nonsynonymous mutation count.

The time point was: sample taken at primary tumor resection. Their specific antigens are unknown. TCRdb called the 5' RACE reads again in MiXCR, with one record for every CDR3 protein. This sample has fewer than 6,500 distinct CDR3 sequences; around 7.7% occur once, and the top ten carry 25% to 30%. The specimen was lung tumor tissue, collected at surgery. These receptors came from a female donor with early-stage non-small cell lung cancer.

This clonotype was seen ten or more times. CDR3 nucleotide sequence: TGTGCCACCGAGGGGGGATCTAACTATGGCTACACCTTC. Residues: CATEGGSNYGYTF. The chain links TRBV2 to TRBJ1-2, with D possibly TRBD1 on 6 matching bases. Trimming removed 10 bases at V and 0 bases at J, with 12 bases between. Germline lookup yields CDR1 SNHLY and CDR2 FYNNEI. The CDR3 covers 13 residues.

This clonotype was observed at least ten times. This chain joins TRBV4-3 and TRBJ2-7; TRBD2 agrees at 13 bases. The germline gives CDR1 LGHNA, CDR2 YSLEER. This CDR3 is built from 19 residues. The trim removed 0 bases at V and 1 base at J, leaving 9 bases unmatched. This CDR3 is CASSQDLELAGGWSYEQYF. CDR3 in DNA: TGCGCCAGCAGCCAAGATTTGGAACTAGCGGGAGGGTGGTCCTACGAGCAGTACTTC.

This clonotype is medium-sized within its sample. The chain couples TRBV7-9 to TRBJ1-1; D gene unclear. Trimming pared 3 bases from V and 2 bases from J, leaving 7 bases between. Germline CDR1 reads SEHNR; CDR2 reads FQNEAQ (reference sequence). There are 13 residues in the CDR3. The CDR3 here is CASSFEQNTEAFF. The DNA of the CDR3 is TGTGCCAGCAGCTTCGAACAAAACACTGAAGCTTTCTTT.

This clonotype was seen repeatedly, ten times or more. The CDR3 loop is CASSLRDSTDTQYF. CDR3 DNA sequence: TGTGCCAGCAGTTTAAGGGACAGCACAGATACGCAGTATTTT. This chain uses TRBV27 with TRBJ2-3, with D perhaps matching TRBD1 or TRBD2 (5 bases each). The CDR3 runs to 14 residues. Trimming cost V 2 bases and J 0 bases, with 6 bases left between them. Germline CDR1 and CDR2: MNHEY and SMNVEV (reference sequence).

The chain uses TRBV12-3 or TRBV12-4 and TRBJ1-6; possibly TRBD1 for D (5 bases). V was clipped by 6 bases and J by 6 bases, with 21 bases between them. The CDR3 spans 17 residues. As DNA, the CDR3 is TGTGCCAGCAGCCAGACCCAGGGATTGGGGCTTAATTCACCCCTCCACTTT. This gives the protein CASSQTQGLGLNSPLHF.

This clonotype was detected ten times or more. The chain employs TRBV7-8 and TRBJ2-1; D is unclear. Looked up from germline, CDR1 is SGHVS and CDR2 is FQNEAQ. This CDR3 has 13 residues. The V gene lost 2 bases and the J gene lost 5 bases, with 7 bases spanning the gap. The chain's CDR3 is CASSLRRDNEQFF. The CDR3 coding sequence is TGTGCCAGCAGCTTAAGGAGAGACAATGAGCAGTTCTTC. Filled out from reference TRBV7-8 and TRBJ2-1, the complete variable domain reads GAGVSQSPRYKVAKRGQDVALRCDPISGHVSLFWYQQALGQGPEFLTYFQNEAQLDKSGLPSDRFFAERPEGSVSTLKIQRTQQEDSAVYLCASSLRRDNEQFFGPGTRLTVL.

The V and J genes are TRBV2 and TRBJ1-2; D is ambiguous. V shed 2 bases and J shed 8 bases, with 18 bases lying between them. Per germline, CDR1 SNHLY and CDR2 FYNNEI. This CDR3 comprises 15 residues. CDR3 loop: CASSERSPGVRGYTF. As DNA, the CDR3 is TGTGCCAGCAGTGAAAGGTCCCCTGGGGTGCGAGGCTACACCTTC.

The V gene is TRBV2, the J gene TRBJ2-3, with a weak D call TRBD2 (5 bases). Trimming removed 4 bases from V and 3 bases from J, with 14 bases in between. CDR1 is SNHLY and CDR2 is FYNNEI in the germline V gene. This CDR3 spans 15 amino acids. In DNA, the CDR3 is TGTGCCAGCAGTGGGACTGGCCAAAGGACAGATACGCAGTATTTT. Amino acid sequence: CASSGTGQRTDTQYF.

In DNA form, the CDR3 reads TGTGCCAGCAGTTCTACCCTCGCTAGCGGGTCCCCCTACAATGAGCAGTTCTTC. This sequence encodes CASSSTLASGSPYNEQFF. The V call is TRBV12-3 or TRBV12-4, the J call TRBJ2-1; 8 positions agree with TRBD2. The CDR3 totals 18 residues. Trimming cost V 4 bases and J 2 bases; bases outside gene matches: 13.

This clonotype is medium-sized. This chain links TRBV28 with TRBJ1-2, with TRBD1 identical over 7 bases. With 2 bases clipped from V and 4 bases from J, the junction kept 4 bases outside the gene matches. CDR1 is MDHEN and CDR2 is SYDVKM in the germline V gene. The CDR3 sequence is 14 residues long. The CDR3 reads CASSLTGEGYGYTF. The CDR3 DNA reads as TGTGCCAGCAGTTTAACAGGGGAGGGCTATGGCTACACCTTC.

This clonotype was seen repeatedly, ten times or more. The V gene is TRBV12-3 or TRBV12-4, the J gene TRBJ1-5; the D is unclear. The CDR3 sequence is 16 residues long. V was cut by 1 base and J by 7 bases, with 17 bases left in between. CDR3 sequence reads: CASSLGGGIVGQPQHF. The CDR3 DNA sequence: TGTGCCAGCAGTTTAGGGGGAGGGATTGTAGGCCAGCCCCAGCATTTT.

This clonotype was recorded many times. The genes are TRBV29-1 and TRBJ2-1; 9 nucleotides line up with TRBD2. From germline, CDR1 is SQVTM and CDR2 ANQGSEA. V lost 7 bases, J lost 10 bases, and 17 bases stayed unmatched. The CDR3 has 15 residues. The CDR3 reads CSAGMAGGFFDEQFF. In nucleotides, the CDR3 is TGCAGCGCCGGTATGGCGGGAGGGTTTTTTGACGAGCAGTTCTTC.

Relative to its sample, this clonotype is medium-sized (0.01 to 0.1%). The chain is built from TRBV18 and TRBJ2-3; TRBD1 agrees at 9 bases. Germline CDR1 is KGHSH and CDR2 is LQKENI. The CDR3 has 17 amino acids. Losses at the gene ends were 2 bases for V and 4 bases for J; bases not matched to a gene: 10. CDR3 loop: CASSPLTGGVSPDTQYF. As DNA, the CDR3 is TGTGCCAGCTCACCATTAACAGGGGGCGTAAGTCCAGATACGCAGTATTTT.

This clonotype was recorded many times. The chain is built from TRBV6-1 and TRBJ1-5; D is unresolved. V gave up 0 bases and J gave up 4 bases, with 4 bases separating them. CDR1 is MNHNS and CDR2 is SASEGT in the germline V gene. This CDR3 comprises 13 residues. In DNA form, the CDR3 reads TGTGCCAGCAGTGAAGCCCGTAATCAGCCCCAGCATTTT. Translating gives CASSEARNQPQHF.

This clonotype was counted a few times. The V gene is TRBV6-4, the J gene TRBJ2-3; 11 bases line up with TRBD2. Germline CDR1 and CDR2: MRHNA and SNTAGT. J gave up 3 bases and V 0 bases, and 8 bases lay outside the gene matches. There are 18 residues in the CDR3. The CDR3 nucleotides are TGTGCCAGCAGTGACTCGACACTAGCGGGAGATGGTACAGATACGCAGTATTTT. It translates to CASSDSTLAGDGTDTQYF.

This clonotype is classed as medium-sized. This sequence joins TRBV19 and TRBJ2-5; D gene unclear. Deletions cut 3 bases from V and 5 bases from J, with 10 bases between. Germline CDR1 LNHDA, CDR2 SQIVND (reference sequence). The CDR3 runs 13 residues. This chain's CDR3 is CASSMGRAETQYF. DNA of the CDR3: TGTGCCAGTAGTATGGGCCGGGCGGAGACCCAGTACTTC.

This clonotype appeared many times. The chain recombines TRBV19 with TRBJ2-2, with a tentative D call TRBD2 (5 bases). The ends were cut back, 3 bases at V and 5 bases at J, with 13 bases in the middle. CDR3 length: 15 residues. In germline, CDR1 is LNHDA, CDR2 SQIVND (reference sequence). The CDR3 loop is CASSISGTRTGELFF. Here the CDR3 DNA reads TGTGCCAGTAGTATCTCGGGAACGAGGACCGGGGAGCTGTTTTTT.

The chain couples TRBV11-1 to TRBJ2-5, with D perhaps TRBD1 (6 bases). There are 15 residues in the CDR3. The V end was cut by 0 bases, the J end by 0 bases, with 8 bases between. The germline CDR1 and CDR2 sequences are SGHAT and FQDESV (reference sequence). Here the CDR3 DNA reads TGTGCCAGCAGCTTAGCGACAGGCAACCAAGAGACCCAGTACTTC. Amino acids: CASSLATGNQETQYF. The entire variable domain, with the rest obtained from reference TRBV11-1 and TRBJ2-5, is as follows: EAEVAQSPRYKITEKSQAVAFWCDPISGHATLYWYRQILGQGPELLVQFQDESVVDDSQLPKDRFSAERLKGVDSTLKIQPAELGDSAMYLCASSLATGNQETQYFGPGTRLLVL.

In the case of this clonotype: A single base separates this from a much larger clone, so it may be a read error. This chain connects TRBV7-2 to TRBJ2-7; perhaps TRBD2 as D (6 bases). The V end was cut by 1 base, the J end by 2 bases, with 12 bases between. Germline lookup yields CDR1 SGHTA and CDR2 FQGNSA. The CDR3 is 15 residues long. CDR3 bases: TGTGCCAGCAGCTTAGTTTTGGACTACACCTACGAGCAGTACTTC. Translated, it gives CASSLVLDYTYEQYF.

This clonotype has a count of ten or more. The chain combines TRBV5-1 with TRBJ2-2; TRBD1 aligns across 11 bases. The CDR3 contains 15 residues. The V and J ends lost 4 bases and 5 bases, in that order; junction bases with no gene match: 4. CDR1 is SGHRS and CDR2 is YFSETQ in the germline V gene. This CDR3 is CASSAGTGGTGELFF. The CDR3 nucleotides are TGCGCCAGCAGCGCAGGGACAGGGGGGACCGGGGAGCTGTTTTTT.

This clonotype has ten or more counts. The V call is TRBV20-1, the J call TRBJ2-2; maybe TRBD2 (6 bases). CDR1 and CDR2 (germline): DFQATT, SNEGSKA (reference sequence). The CDR3 runs 14 residues. Trimming shortened V by 1 base and J by 1 base, and 7 bases separated the two germline ends. Here the CDR3 reads CSARGDLNTGELFF. CDR3 nucleotide sequence: TGCAGTGCTAGAGGGGACTTGAACACCGGGGAGCTGTTTTTT.

The table lists this clonotype with many counts. The chain recombines TRBV6-5 with TRBJ1-1; TRBD1 might be the D (5 bases). CDR3 length: 14 residues. V lost 2 bases to trimming and J lost 1 base, with 8 bases between them. Looked up from germline, CDR1 is MNHEY and CDR2 is SVGAGI. In nucleotides, the CDR3 is TGTGCCAGCAGTTACGACGGACAGAACACTGAAGCTTTCTTT. Residues: CASSYDGQNTEAFF.

In this sample, this clonotype turned up many times. This chain uses TRBV9 with TRBJ2-1, with 7 bases fitting TRBD2. V shed 4 bases, J shed 5 bases, and the junction held 9 bases outside the gene matches. Germline CDR1 reads SGDLS; CDR2 reads YYNGEE. The CDR3 length is 15 residues. The chain's CDR3 is CASSPREGRNNEQFF. CDR3 DNA: TGTGCCAGCAGCCCCAGGGAGGGCCGTAACAATGAGCAGTTCTTC.

In this sample, this clonotype turned up many times. The CDR3 is CASSPGLSSTDTQYF. For the CDR3, the DNA is TGTGCCAGCAGCCCGGGACTCTCTAGCACAGATACGCAGTATTTT. J is TRBJ2-3 and V is TRBV5-6; tentative D call: TRBD2 (6 bases). Germline lookup yields CDR1 SGHDT and CDR2 YYEEEE. The CDR3 loop spans 15 amino acids. V was clipped by 4 bases and J by 0 bases, with 12 bases between them.

This clonotype occurred many times. This chain links TRBV2 with TRBJ2-2; D is unresolved. V was cut by 5 bases and J by 0 bases, with 13 bases left in between. CDR1 and CDR2 from the germline V gene are SNHLY and FYNNEI. The CDR3 is 16 residues long. The CDR3 here is CASSKGQVANTGELFF. As DNA, the CDR3 is TGTGCCAGCAGTAAAGGGCAGGTCGCGAACACCGGGGAGCTGTTTTTT.

By sample fraction, this clonotype is medium-sized. This chain joins TRBV6-1 and TRBJ2-1; D remains unclear. Deletions cut 6 bases from V and 4 bases from J, with 16 bases between. CDR3 length: 15 amino acids. The germline gives CDR1 MNHNS, CDR2 SASEGT. The CDR3 DNA follows: TGTGCCAGCAGGGAGTTGCTGGGCGGATACAATGAGCAGTTCTTC. Translated: CASRELLGGYNEQFF.

As for this clonotype: A junction boundary mismatches the germline segment, possibly from a read error. This chain uses TRBV5-1 with TRBJ2-1, with D perhaps assigned TRBD1 or TRBD2 (5 bases each). The CDR3 is 14 amino acids. CDR1 is SGHRS, CDR2 YFSETQ, per germline. The CDR3 protein is CASSDGAPYDEQFF. In DNA, the CDR3 is TGCGCCAGCAGCGACGGGGCCCCCTACGATGAGCAGTTCTTC.

Many counts were recorded for this clonotype. DNA for the CDR3: TGCAGTGCTAAACAGCCGAACACTGAAGCTTTCTTT. It encodes CSAKQPNTEAFF. The chain joins TRBV20-1 to TRBJ1-1; unclear D gene. Per germline, CDR1 DFQATT and CDR2 SNEGSKA (reference sequence). Trimming shortened V by 4 bases and J by 1 base, and 7 bases separated the two germline ends. CDR3 length: 12 amino acids.